This TCR beta chain was identified in a study of regulatory T cells in long-lasting Graves disease. Study information: Graves' patients who were just diagnosed had used antithyroid drugs for under 3 months.

The V gene lost 4 bases and the J gene lost 3 bases, with 13 bases spanning the gap. Germline V lookup: CDR1 SGHRS, CDR2 YFSETQ. The CDR3 has 14 amino acids. TCR beta libraries were built with iRepertoire HTBI primers and Arm-PCR of CDR3 regions. TCRdb redid the calling of the multiplex PCR reads with MiXCR, one entry per CDR3 protein. The sample lists fewer than 650,000 distinct CDR3 sequences, about 16% seen once, with about 12% in the top ten. As to time point: newly diagnosed GD, antithyroid drugs for less than 3 months. The TCR library was made from RNA that had been extracted from PBMCs in TRIzol. Graves' disease diagnosis followed American Thyroid Association guidelines. These data also featured in a second study, about T cells in Graves' hyperthyroidism and ophthalmopathy. That paper notes: The TCR CDR3 first-round RT-PCR relied on the HTBI primer set. From stable hyperthyroidism, ophthalmopathy was set apart by a 13 V-J model.

This chain links TRBV5-1 with TRBJ1-1; no clear D. The specimen comprised peripheral blood mononuclear cells (PBMCs), sampled at new diagnosis, from a patient treated with antithyroid drugs. This clonotype originated in a man aged 18 to 30 with Graves disease. The DNA for the CDR3 is TGCGCCAGCAGCCCGGAAGGACCGTACACTGAAGCTTTCTTT. Translated: CASSPEGPYTEAFF.